The 18 T cell receptor beta chains in this list originate from one sample, sequenced in a study of shared clonotypes between healthy human individuals. Naive CD8 isolation took CD45RO-negative cells positively selected for CCR7 and excluded terminally differentiated effector memory CD45RA+ cells. The data were produced by immunoSEQ multiplex PCR, yet TCRdb's version contains in-frame clones alone and is incomplete. The sample holds about 2.1 million clones, around 95% seen once. The sequencing input was naive CD8+ T cells from PBMCs. These receptors all stem from a man younger than 35 in good health. Some clones in this sample may be carry-over from other donors' samples.

V gene TRBV4-1 combines with J gene TRBJ2-5, with a tentative D call TRBD2 (6 bases). The CDR3 loop spans 16 amino acids. Trimming cost V 0 bases and J 1 base, with 12 bases left between them. CDR1 is MGHRA, CDR2 YSYEKL, per germline. The CDR3 reads CASSQDSRRGQETQYF. CDR3 nucleotides: TGCGCCAGCAGCCAAGATAGCAGGAGGGGCCAAGAGACCCAGTACTTC.

This chain joins TRBV5-6 and TRBJ2-7; either TRBD1 or TRBD2 may fit D (5 bases each). The CDR3 covers 12 residues. Germline V gene data show CDR1 as SGHDT and CDR2 as YYEEEE. The ends were cut back, 4 bases at V and 4 bases at J, with 9 bases in the middle. The DNA of the CDR3 is TGTGCCAGCAGCCGGGGCCGATACGAGCAGTACTTC. Its protein is CASSRGRYEQYF.

On this clone itself: Other DNA sequences from this sample encode an identical CDR3 as well. The V call is TRBV7-9, the J call TRBJ2-1; D unresolved. From germline, CDR1 is SEHNR and CDR2 FQNEAQ (reference sequence). CDR3 length: 11 residues. Trimming stripped 1 base from V and 7 bases from J, with 2 bases between. CDR3 region: CASSLGNEQFF. For the CDR3, the DNA is TGTGCCAGCAGCTTAGGGAATGAGCAGTTCTTC.

The chain combines TRBV2 with TRBJ2-7, with TRBD2 identical over 11 bases. The CDR3 length is 15 residues. From germline, CDR1 is SNHLY and CDR2 FYNNEI. J gave up 1 base and V 5 bases, and 4 bases lay outside the gene matches. This CDR3 reads CASSTTSGRSYEQYF. The CDR3, as DNA: TGTGCCAGCAGTACAACTAGCGGGAGATCCTACGAGCAGTACTTC.

In its sample, this clone was seen once. The identical CDR3 is also encoded by other nucleotide sequences in the sample. The chain links TRBV15 to TRBJ1-1, with 8 bases that match TRBD1. V dropped 0 bases and J dropped 2; count of bases not matched to a gene: 2. The V gene's germline CDR1 is LNHNV and CDR2 YYDKDF (reference sequence). The CDR3 has 15 amino acids. Here the CDR3 reads CATSRDRGPNTEAFF. DNA for the CDR3: TGTGCCACCAGCAGAGACAGGGGGCCCAACACTGAAGCTTTCTTT.

This clone has only one observation. The chain carries TRBV7-8 and TRBJ1-5; D gene unclear. Deletions cut 2 bases from V and 10 bases from J, with 12 bases between. Germline V gives CDR1 SGHVS, CDR2 FQNEAQ. CDR3 length equals 13 residues. The CDR3 here is CASSLRGGEPQHF. The CDR3 DNA reads TGTGCCAGCAGCTTAAGAGGCGGGGAACCCCAGCATTTT.

This clone has only one observation. The gene calls are TRBV28 and TRBJ1-3, with D tentatively TRBD1 (5 bases). CDR1 is MDHEN and CDR2 is SYDVKM in the germline V gene. Trimming pared 7 bases from V and 1 base from J, leaving 14 bases between. The CDR3 is 15 residues long. The chain's CDR3 is CASKAGSFSGNTIYF. In DNA, the CDR3 is TGTGCCAGCAAAGCAGGGTCCTTTTCTGGAAACACCATATATTTT.

The chain recombines TRBV11-2 with TRBJ1-1, with D unresolved. This CDR3 is built from 12 residues. Trimming cost V 1 base and J 14 bases, with 14 bases left between them. The germline gives CDR1 SGHAT, CDR2 FQNNGV. The CDR3 region is CASSLGSQDGFF. The CDR3 DNA reads TGTGCCAGCAGCTTAGGGTCGCAGGACGGCTTCTTT.

The chain links TRBV4-3 to TRBJ2-1; 12 bases match TRBD2. The CDR3 contains 15 residues. J was trimmed by 6 bases and V by 8 bases; bases with no gene match: 8. Per the germline V gene, CDR1 is LGHNA and CDR2 is YSLEER. Here the CDR3 DNA reads TGCGCCAGCGGCGCCGGGACTAGCGGGCGCAATGAGCAGTTCTTC. It codes for CASGAGTSGRNEQFF.

The rearrangement links TRBV28 to TRBJ1-5, with 8 bases aligning to TRBD1. The V and J ends lost 3 bases and 6 bases, in that order; junction bases with no gene match: 4. The germline V gene has CDR1 MDHEN and CDR2 SYDVKM. There are 14 residues in the CDR3. CDR3 amino acids: CASSLTGAGQPQHF. CDR3 nucleotides: TGTGCCAGCAGTTTGACAGGGGCGGGTCAGCCCCAGCATTTT. Based on the CDR3 plus reference TRBV28 and TRBJ1-5, the full variable domain is DVKVTQSSRYLVKRTGEKVFLECVQDMDHENMFWYRQDPGLGLRLIYFSYDVKMKEKGDIPEGYSVSREKKERFSLILESASTNQTSMYLCASSLTGAGQPQHFGDGTRLSIL.

The V call is TRBV5-4, the J call TRBJ2-1, with D perhaps being TRBD1 or TRBD2 (5 bases each). Deletions cut 3 bases from V and 5 bases from J, with 12 bases between. CDR1 SGHNT and CDR2 YYREEE come from the germline V gene (reference sequence). The CDR3 is 14 residues long. CDR3 region: CASSSRDGNNEQFF. The DNA of the CDR3 is TGTGCCAGCAGCTCCCGGGACGGTAACAATGAGCAGTTCTTC.

The rearrangement uses TRBV5-3 and TRBJ2-1; 16 bases match TRBD2. TRBV5-3 is assigned to the ORF class and has an uncertain function. The CDR3 length is 14 residues. The trim removed 5 bases at V and 10 bases at J, leaving 3 bases unmatched. CDR3 nucleotides: TGTGCCAGAAGGGTGGGACTAGCGGGAGGGGAGCAGTTCTTC. It is translated as CARRVGLAGGEQFF.

The chain links TRBV5-1 to TRBJ2-3; D unclear. The germline gives CDR1 SGHRS, CDR2 YFSETQ. CDR3 length equals 11 residues. Trimming took off 4 bases at V and 3 bases at J, with 3 bases between the two ends. CDR3 region: CASSATDTQYF. For the CDR3, the DNA is TGCGCCAGCAGCGCTACAGATACGCAGTATTTT.

V and J are TRBV5-4 and TRBJ2-7, with D perhaps assigned TRBD1 or TRBD2 (5 bases each). The V end was cut by 9 bases, the J end by 0 bases, with 10 bases between. The CDR3 consists of 12 residues. Germline loops: CDR1 SGHNT, CDR2 YYREEE (reference sequence). The CDR3: CATSGGSYEQYF. The CDR3 bases are TGTGCCACCTCTGGGGGCTCCTACGAGCAGTACTTC.

The V call is TRBV5-1, the J call TRBJ1-2; tentative D call: TRBD1 (5 bases). The V gene's germline CDR1 is SGHRS and CDR2 YFSETQ. The CDR3 contains 17 residues. Trimming removed 4 bases from V and 0 bases from J, with 19 bases in between. The CDR3 here is CASSLGLWDGPNYGYTF. The CDR3 coding sequence is TGCGCCAGCAGCCTGGGGCTATGGGACGGCCCTAACTATGGCTACACCTTC. The whole variable domain, filled in from reference TRBV5-1 and TRBJ1-2, reads KAGVTQTPRYLIKTRGQQVTLSCSPISGHRSVSWYQQTPGQGLQFLFEYFSETQRNKGNFPGRFSGRQFSNSRSEMNVSTLELGDSALYLCASSLGLWDGPNYGYTFGSGTRLTVV.

The J gene is TRBJ2-7, the V gene TRBV9, with TRBD1 matching 11 bases. From germline, CDR1 is SGDLS and CDR2 YYNGEE. The length of the CDR3 is 19 residues. Losses at the gene ends were 3 bases for V and 5 bases for J; bases not matched to a gene: 19. Here the CDR3 reads CASSAIGTGGPLNSDEQYF. Written as DNA, the CDR3 is TGTGCCAGCAGCGCTATCGGGACAGGGGGTCCCCTTAATAGCGACGAGCAGTACTTC.

The chain is built from TRBV6-1 and TRBJ2-7; TRBD1 matches at 9 bases. The CDR3 loop spans 13 amino acids. Trimming cost V 6 bases and J 2 bases; bases outside gene matches: 2. Germline V lookup: CDR1 MNHNS, CDR2 SASEGT. CDR3 coding DNA: TGTGCCAGCAGGGGACAGGGAACCTACGAGCAGTACTTC. Amino acid sequence: CASRGQGTYEQYF.

The V call is TRBV9, the J call TRBJ2-3; D gene uncertain. V lost 4 bases and J 0 bases, leaving 12 bases between the germline ends. Germline loops: CDR1 SGDLS, CDR2 YYNGEE. The CDR3 length is 15 residues. CDR3 amino acids: CASSPQGRSTDTQYF. DNA of the CDR3: TGTGCCAGCAGCCCCCAAGGGCGTAGCACAGATACGCAGTATTTT.